This T cell receptor beta chain is from a study of blood T cells in healthy people across ages. Drawing of peripheral blood yielded 7.5 to 10 milliliters from each donor. Total RNA, at least 5 micrograms per sample, was extracted from PBMCs. Deletions cut 5 bases from V and 5 bases from J, with 13 bases between. The CDR3 contains 14 residues. Germline lookup yields CDR1 MDHEN and CDR2 SYDVKM. The authors ran a second PCR of roughly 6 to 12 cycles using a sample-barcoded 5' primer and a J-beta primer mix. MiXCR, run by TCRdb on the 5' RACE reads, gives a single entry per CDR3 protein. This table holds 1.5 million or so distinct CDR3 sequences, 40% to 50% found once.

The clonotype comes from a woman between 18 and 29 years old in good health. The chain has TRBV28 and TRBJ2-1; possibly TRBD1 for D (6 bases). Specimen: blood. The CDR3: CASSPWTENNEQFF. In DNA form, the CDR3 reads TGTGCCAGCAGTCCGTGGACAGAAAACAATGAGCAGTTCTTC.